This T cell receptor (beta chain) was obtained from a study of CXCR3-negative and CXCR3-positive naive CD8 T cells. On the study more broadly: The total count of TRB reads reached 120 million to 150 million, and each library contributed about 1.5 +/- 0.3 million.

The TRB cDNA libraries were prepared by 5' RACE with UMI labels. Reprocessing the 5' RACE reads, TCRdb reports a single entry for every CDR3 protein and omits DNA. This table holds 95,000 to 100,000 distinct CDR3 sequences. Worth noting for this clonotype: What it recognizes is unknown.

General study points: Much lower diversity was found in memory CD8+ cells, while both naive subsets had comparably high diversity. TRB CDR3 hydrophobicity was greater in CXCR3-positive naive cells than in CXCR3-negative naive cells.

CD45RO-CCR7+CD27+CD95- marked naive CD8+ T cells. CDR3 length: 15 amino acids. Germline V lookup: CDR1 MNHEY, CDR2 SMNVEV (reference sequence). The TCR originated in a human donor in good health. Some clones in this sample may be carry-over from other donors' samples. Sample: naive CXCR3+ CD8+ T cells from blood. The subset: CD45RO-CCR7+CD27+CD95- naive CD8+ T cells expressing CXCR3 (TNR3+). The gene calls are TRBV27 and TRBJ2-1. The CDR3 loop reads CASSIAGGPYNEQFF.